Listed below are T cell receptor beta chains from one sample, sequenced in a study of T cell repertoires in cytomegalovirus infection. TCRdb reprocessed the reads via MiXCR and lists one record per CDR3 protein. This sample yields 200,000 to 300,000 distinct CDR3 sequences, of which approximately 7% are seen a single time; about 6.5% belongs to the top ten. What was sequenced was PBMCs. The receptors here all came from a human donor in good health (CMV status not recorded). Some clones in this sample may be carry-over from other donors' samples. The CDR3 runs from the conserved cysteine through the conserved F or W. Fields, in order: D gene, J gene, clone size, V gene, CDR3 protein, CDR3 DNA. A D gene is named only where the DNA matches it firmly. Only some rows state a clone size, as once, few, many or a class for expanded clones.

NA | TRBJ1-5 | few | TRBV12-3/TRBV12-4 | CASSQLEINQPQHF | TGTGCCAGCAGCCAATTAGAGATTAATCAGCCCCAGCATTTT
TRBD1 | TRBJ1-2 | many | TRBV7-2 | CASSLRQGARGYTF | TGTGCCAGCAGCTTACGTCAGGGGGCTCGGGGCTACACCTTC
NA | TRBJ2-1 | many | TRBV11-2 | CASSPGAAAYNEQFF | TGTGCCAGCAGCCCCGGGGCAGCGGCTTACAATGAGCAGTTCTTC
TRBD1 | TRBJ1-2 | few | TRBV29-1 | CSVGRGQNYGYTF | TGCAGCGTCGGGAGGGGACAGAACTATGGCTACACCTTC
TRBD1 | TRBJ1-5 | many | TRBV6-2/TRBV6-3 | CASSALRQGASQPQHF | TGTGCCAGCAGTGCCCTAAGACAGGGGGCAAGCCAGCCCCAGCATTTT
TRBD2 | TRBJ2-2 | many | TRBV7-9 | CASSGLAGIRTGELFF | TGTGCCAGCAGCGGACTAGCGGGGATACGCACCGGGGAGCTGTTTTTT
TRBD1 | TRBJ2-7 | many | TRBV29-1 | CSVARTGRNYEQYF | TGCAGCGTTGCCAGGACAGGGCGAAACTACGAGCAGTACTTC
TRBD2 | TRBJ2-3 | many | TRBV5-1 | CASSLEGSGGALSFTQYF | TGCGCCAGCAGCTTGGAAGGTAGCGGGGGGGCCTTATCTTTTACGCAGTATTTT
NA | TRBJ2-7 | few | TRBV28 | CASSFLTPGALAYEQYF | TGTGCCAGCAGTTTCCTCACTCCGGGTGCCTTAGCGTACGAGCAGTACTTC
NA | TRBJ1-4 | many | TRBV6-6 | CASGGLTGEKLFF | TGTGCCAGCGGAGGATTAACTGGCGAAAAACTGTTTTTT
TRBD2 | TRBJ2-5 | many | TRBV7-9 | CASSLGRGGAPQETQYF | TGTGCCAGCAGCTTAGGGCGCGGGGGGGCACCTCAAGAGACCCAGTACTTC
TRBD1 | TRBJ1-2 | many | TRBV4-3 | CASSQTGIHGYTF | TGCGCCAGCAGCCAGACAGGGATTCACGGCTACACCTTC
NA | TRBJ1-1 | many | TRBV6-5 | CASSFTRNREAFF | TGTGCCAGCAGTTTCACCAGAAATCGTGAAGCTTTCTTT
NA | TRBJ2-5 | many | TRBV15 | CATSRPKEGGPTQETQYF | TGTGCCACCAGCCGACCCAAGGAGGGGGGGCCGACTCAAGAGACCCAGTACTTC
NA | TRBJ2-7 | few | TRBV30 | CAWRKKGSYEQYF | TGTGCCTGGAGAAAGAAGGGCTCCTACGAGCAGTACTTC
NA | TRBJ1-1 | many | TRBV5-6 | CASSHGRVNTEAFF | TGTGCCAGCAGCCACGGACGGGTGAACACTGAAGCTTTCTTT
TRBD1 | TRBJ1-1 | NA | TRBV3-1 | CASSQIQSDREFF | TGTGCCAGCAGCCAAATCCAATCCGACAGGGAATTCTTT
NA | TRBJ2-5 | many | TRBV18 | CASSPYAYSGTQYF | TGTGCCAGCTCACCATATGCCTATTCAGGGACCCAGTACTTC
NA | TRBJ2-3 | many | TRBV7-2 | CASSLAPGRGTDTQYF | TGTGCCAGCAGCTTAGCGCCCGGGAGAGGCACAGATACGCAGTATTTT
NA | TRBJ1-4 | many | TRBV7-2 | CASSLIGLNEKLFF | TGTGCCAGCAGCTTAATTGGCCTTAATGAAAAACTGTTTTTT
NA | TRBJ1-1 | NA | TRBV29-1 | CSVEDPGTEAFF | TGCAGCGTTGAAGATCCTGGCACTGAAGCTTTCTTT
TRBD1 | TRBJ1-2 | NA | TRBV12-3/TRBV12-4 | CASSFGQGDYTF | TGTGCCAGCAGTTTCGGACAGGGAGACTACACCTTC
TRBD2 | TRBJ2-7 | NA | TRBV20-1 | CSAPRGDEQYF | TGCAGTGCTCCACGGGGGGACGAGCAGTACTTC
NA | TRBJ1-1 | many | TRBV7-2 | CASSPAGINTEAFF | TGTGCCAGCAGCCCCGCCGGTATAAACACTGAAGCTTTCTTT
TRBD2 | TRBJ2-7 | many | TRBV6-2/TRBV6-3 | CASSKSGASSYEQYF | TGTGCCAGCAGCAAAAGCGGGGCCAGCTCCTACGAGCAGTACTTC